This TCR beta chain was captured in a study of TET2 disruption in CD19-targeted CAR T cells. As to this clone: What it recognizes is unknown. The read terminates 3 residues before the CDR3 end, so the remaining end is supplied by the germline J gene.

Generated by immunoSEQ multiplex PCR, the TCRdb table keeps only in-frame clones and is missing some. The specimen's table records about 25,000 clones. Treatment in this sample: autologous CTL019 cells: CD19 CAR with 4-1BB and CD3 zeta domains. The CD19 CAR included TCR zeta plus 4-1BB costimulatory signaling. The starting T cells for CTL019 came from a peripheral blood leukapheresis. The CDR3 totals 15 residues. CDR1 and CDR2 from the germline V gene are KGHSH and LQKENI. The sequence was collected from a man aged 65 to 85 with chronic lymphocytic leukemia. V and J are TRBV18 and TRBJ1-1, with TRBD1 matching over 9 bases. This sample comprised CD8- CAR+ T cells sorted from cultured blood T cells, obtained for CD19 CAR T cell therapy. Subset reported: CD8-negative CAR-positive T cells from the infusion product. CDR3 DNA, as far as it was read: TGTGCCAGCTCGGACTCCGGGACAGGGTCCTACGAG. The encoded protein is CASSDSGTGSYE. The whole CDR3 protein is CASSDSGTGSYEAFF.